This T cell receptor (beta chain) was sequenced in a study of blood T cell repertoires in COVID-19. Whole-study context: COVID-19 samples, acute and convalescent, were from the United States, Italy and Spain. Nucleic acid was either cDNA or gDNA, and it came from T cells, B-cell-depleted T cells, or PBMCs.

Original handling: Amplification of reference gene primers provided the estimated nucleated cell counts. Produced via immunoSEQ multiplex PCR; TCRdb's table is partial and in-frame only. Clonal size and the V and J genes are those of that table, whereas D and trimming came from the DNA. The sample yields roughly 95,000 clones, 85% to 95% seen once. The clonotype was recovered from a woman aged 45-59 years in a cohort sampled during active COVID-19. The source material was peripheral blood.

CDR3 nucleotides: TGTGCCAGCAGCGAACGACCTTTAGCGGGAGGAAGCTCCTACAATGAGCAGTTCTTC. Its protein product is CASSERPLAGGSSYNEQFF. The chain carries TRBV9 and TRBJ2-1; TRBD2 matches 10 bases. Germline CDR1 SGDLS, CDR2 YYNGEE. This CDR3 spans 19 amino acids. Trimming cost V 3 bases and J 0 bases; bases outside gene matches: 12. The variable domain in full, completed from reference TRBV9 and TRBJ2-1, reads DSGVTQTPKHLITATGQRVTLRCSPRSGDLSVYWYQQSLDQGLQFLIQYYNGEERAKGNILERFSAQQFPDLHSELNLSSLELGDSALYFCASSERPLAGGSSYNEQFFGPGTRLTVL.